These T cell receptor beta chains were read from a single sample in a study of blood T cell repertoires in COVID-19. TCRdb's table, derived via immunoSEQ multiplex PCR, lists solely in-frame clones and lacks some. The sample carries about 20,000 clones, about 90% recorded once. Sequencing was carried out using peripheral blood. The source of these receptors is a human donor in a cohort sampled during active COVID-19. Each CDR3 is given with its conserved first and last residue. The D gene is left open where the match is weak. For some rows the clone size is stated as once, few or many, or as a class when expanded; others skip it.

j_gene	d_gene	abundance	v_gene	CDR3aa	CDR3nt
TRBJ2-3	NA	NA	TRBV4-3	CASSQEVLADTDTQYF	TGCGCCAGCAGCCAAGAGGTATTAGCGGACACAGATACGCAGTATTTT
TRBJ2-5	TRBD2	once	TRBV5-5	CASSFVAGGQETQYF	TGTGCCAGCAGCTTTGTAGCGGGAGGTCAAGAGACCCAGTACTTC
TRBJ2-1	TRBD2	NA	TRBV5-8	CASSLWPGAGGSEQFF	TGTGCCAGCAGCTTGTGGCCGGGAGCGGGAGGTAGTGAGCAGTTCTTC
TRBJ2-3	NA	NA	TRBV4-3	CASSQDMGRQGGTDTQYF	TGCGCCAGCAGCCAAGATATGGGGCGGCAGGGTGGCACAGATACGCAGTATTTT
TRBJ2-7	NA	NA	TRBV27	CASRSYEQYF	TGTGCCAGCAGGAGCTACGAGCAGTACTTC
TRBJ2-3	TRBD2	NA	TRBV5-1	CASSLNAGGVDTQYF	TGCGCCAGCAGCTTGAATGCGGGAGGGGTAGATACGCAGTATTTT
TRBJ2-7	TRBD1	once	TRBV4-2	CASSQNQEGAPHEQYF	TGTGCCAGCAGCCAAAACCAAGAGGGGGCCCCCCACGAGCAGTACTTC
TRBJ2-1	TRBD1	NA	TRBV28	CASRDGTGVDEQFF	TGTGCCAGCAGAGACGGGACAGGGGTAGATGAGCAGTTCTTC
TRBJ1-2	NA	NA	TRBV28	CASLTQAQGTFYGYTF	TGTGCCAGCCTGACCCAGGCCCAGGGAACTTTCTACGGCTACACCTTC
TRBJ2-5	NA	NA	TRBV10-1	CASRTEETQYF	TGCGCCAGCAGGACAGAAGAGACCCAGTACTTC
TRBJ2-3	NA	NA	TRBV4-2	CASSQVVTGSYTDTQYF	TGTGCCAGCAGCCAAGTGGTGACAGGCAGTTACACAGATACGCAGTATTTT
TRBJ1-3	NA	NA	TRBV7-2	CASSPTAGTGNTIYF	TGTGCCAGCAGCCCAACCGCAGGCACTGGAAACACCATATATTTT
TRBJ1-6	NA	NA	TRBV7-6	CASSLGGHSPLHF	TGTGCCAGCAGCTTAGGCGGGCACTCACCCCTCCACTTT
TRBJ2-3	NA	NA	TRBV29-1	CSVAFGGATDTQYF	TGCAGCGTGGCCTTTGGGGGGGCAACAGATACGCAGTATTTT
TRBJ2-1	NA	NA	TRBV7-9	CASSRLTPNEQFF	TGTGCCAGCAGTCGTCTCACTCCCAATGAGCAGTTCTTC
TRBJ2-5	NA	NA	TRBV3-1/TRBV3-2	CATRPLALETQYF	TGTGCCACAAGGCCGCTAGCATTGGAGACCCAGTACTTC
TRBJ2-7	TRBD2	NA	TRBV10-3	CAISDLAGGPYEQYF	TGTGCCATCAGTGACTTAGCGGGGGGTCCCTACGAGCAGTACTTC
TRBJ2-5	TRBD2	once	TRBV4-1	CASSLGLAGPPEETQYF	TGCGCCAGCAGCCTTGGACTAGCGGGACCCCCTGAAGAGACCCAGTACTTC
TRBJ2-7	TRBD1	NA	TRBV3-1/TRBV3-2	CASSQDGTVSSYEQYF	TGTGCCAGCAGCCAAGATGGGACAGTTAGCTCCTACGAGCAGTACTTC
TRBJ2-5	NA	NA	TRBV3-1/TRBV3-2	CASSSQGPQETQYF	TGTGCCAGCAGCTCCCAGGGGCCTCAAGAGACCCAGTACTTC
TRBJ2-5	TRBD1	NA	TRBV6-5	CASSYSTGGGETQYF	TGTGCCAGCAGTTACTCCACAGGGGGAGGAGAGACCCAGTACTTC
TRBJ2-1	TRBD2	NA	TRBV11-2	CASRLAGEYYNEQFF	TGTGCCAGCAGACTAGCGGGGGAATACTACAATGAGCAGTTCTTC
TRBJ2-3	NA	NA	TRBV10-3	CATKGGSTDTQYF	TGTGCCACGAAGGGGGGGAGCACAGATACGCAGTATTTT
TRBJ1-2	NA	NA	TRBV12-5	CASGLAPGIGGYTF	TGTGCTAGTGGTTTGGCGCCGGGGATAGGAGGCTACACCTTC
TRBJ2-3	NA	NA	TRBV30	CACQGRGASTDTQYF	TGTGCCTGCCAAGGCCGGGGAGCTAGCACAGATACGCAGTATTTT
TRBJ1-1	NA	NA	TRBV7-8	CASSLSGHLNTEAFF	TGTGCCAGCAGCTTATCAGGACACTTGAACACTGAAGCTTTCTTT
TRBJ2-1	TRBD2	NA	TRBV6-4	CASSDMAGGYNEQFF	TGTGCCAGCAGTGACATGGCGGGAGGTTACAATGAGCAGTTCTTC
TRBJ2-1	NA	NA	TRBV11-2	CASSLDPRSAQFF	TGTGCCAGCAGCTTAGATCCCCGGAGCGCTCAGTTCTTC
TRBJ2-5	TRBD2	NA	TRBV12-5	CASGLGTGLAGGKETQYF	TGTGCTAGTGGTTTGGGCACAGGGCTAGCGGGAGGTAAAGAGACCCAGTACTTC
TRBJ2-2	NA	NA	TRBV2	CASSANNRELFF	TGTGCCAGCAGTGCCAACAATCGGGAGCTGTTTTTT
TRBJ2-1	NA	NA	TRBV6-5	CASSYAGGTPYNEQFF	TGTGCCAGCAGTTACGCGGGCGGGACTCCCTACAATGAGCAGTTCTTC
TRBJ1-6	NA	once	TRBV15	CATSRDYTARGTLHF	TGTGCCACCAGCAGAGATTACACAGCTCGAGGGACCCTCCACTTT
TRBJ1-5	NA	NA	TRBV13	CASSLPGQPQHF	TGTGCCAGCAGCTTACCAGGACAGCCCCAGCATTTT
TRBJ2-5	TRBD1	NA	TRBV7-8	CASSLDRGLETQYF	TGTGCCAGCAGCTTAGACAGGGGTTTAGAGACCCAGTACTTC
TRBJ2-2	NA	NA	TRBV7-9	CASSRGTPSNTGELFF	TGTGCCAGCAGCCGAGGGACTCCTTCCAACACCGGGGAGCTGTTTTTT
TRBJ1-5	NA	NA	TRBV4-2	CASSQVGGGNQPQHF	TGTGCCAGCAGCCAAGTTGGAGGAGGGAATCAGCCCCAGCATTTT
TRBJ1-5	TRBD1	NA	TRBV10-3	CATLDREGSNQPQHF	TGTGCCACCCTGGACAGGGAGGGGTCCAATCAGCCCCAGCATTTT
TRBJ1-1	TRBD1	once	TRBV6-2/TRBV6-3	CASSYTTGEMNTEAFF	TGTGCCAGCAGTTACACCACAGGGGAAATGAACACTGAAGCTTTCTTT
TRBJ2-2	TRBD1	once	TRBV11-1	CASSQGQPAPRELFF	TGTGCCAGCAGCCAGGGACAGCCAGCCCCCCGGGAGCTGTTTTTT
TRBJ2-5	NA	once	TRBV21-1	CASSKARLLETQYF	TGTGCCAGCAGCAAAGCGCGCCTACTAGAGACCCAGTACTTC
TRBJ2-4	TRBD1	NA	TRBV5-1	CASRAFDRGRAAKNIQYF	TGCGCCAGCAGAGCCTTTGACAGGGGACGGGCGGCCAAAAACATTCAGTACTTC
TRBJ1-2	NA	NA	TRBV6-2/TRBV6-3	CASSYSAAGERFYGYTF	TGTGCCAGCAGTTACTCAGCCGCAGGAGAGCGGTTCTATGGCTACACCTTC
TRBJ1-2	NA	NA	TRBV18	CASSPSQPNGYTF	TGTGCCAGCTCACCGAGCCAACCTAATGGCTACACCTTC
TRBJ1-5	NA	NA	TRBV30	CAWSVSGNQPQHF	TGTGCCTGGAGTGTATCAGGTAATCAGCCCCAGCATTTT
TRBJ2-1	TRBD2	NA	TRBV7-2	CASSLVVGGASPYNEQFF	TGTGCCAGCAGCTTAGTAGTCGGGGGGGCTAGCCCATACAATGAGCAGTTCTTC
TRBJ2-5	TRBD2	NA	TRBV6-5	CASSYGEGETQYF	TGTGCCAGCAGTTACGGGGAGGGGGAGACCCAGTACTTC
TRBJ1-3	NA	NA	TRBV6-5	CASSYGQGTGNTIYF	TGTGCCAGCAGTTACGGCCAGGGGACCGGAAACACCATATATTTT
TRBJ1-4	TRBD1	few	TRBV3-1/TRBV3-2	CASSLANAQGSEKLFF	TGTGCCAGCAGTTTAGCGAACGCACAGGGGTCTGAAAAACTGTTTTTT
TRBJ1-3	NA	once	TRBV30	CAWSRVSGNTIYF	TGTGCCTGGAGCAGGGTCTCTGGAAACACCATATATTTT